These T cell receptor beta chains were read from a single sample in a study of beta chain features in type 1 diabetes. Produced via immunoSEQ multiplex PCR; TCRdb's table is partial and in-frame only. The sample yields some 700,000 clones, around an eighth seen once. Sequencing was performed on naive CD4+ T cells from blood. Every receptor here comes from a man younger than 35 with type 1 diabetes. CDR3s leave out the opening cysteine and the closing phenylalanine or tryptophan.

ASNPGQGFGYT	TRBV7-9	TRBJ1-2
ASSLAPEINYNEQF	TRBV7-9	TRBJ2-1
ASSVETAGNTIY	TRBV9	TRBJ1-3
ASSLKWGYNEQF	TRBV7-9	TRBJ2-1
SVGGSGDYNEQF	TRBV29-1	TRBJ2-1
ASSLVRKETQY	TRBV27	TRBJ2-5
ASNRQGNSYNEQF	TRBV6-1	TRBJ2-1
AQGPGGTGELF	TRBV30	TRBJ2-2
ASSLVAGRTSYEQY	TRBV7-9	TRBJ2-7
ASSRDSSNTEAF	TRBV5-1	TRBJ1-1
ASRSANTGELF	TRBV7-9	TRBJ2-2
SVGAQVLGIEQF	TRBV29-1	TRBJ2-1
ATDTKGQPYGYT	TRBV19	TRBJ1-2
ATLGGRGETQY	TRBV10-3	TRBJ2-5
ASSQGALAQIYEQY	TRBV14	TRBJ2-7
ASTPLEGGRETQY	TRBV6-5	TRBJ2-5
ASSGPGQPDSGANVLT	TRBV9	TRBJ2-6
ASSEGGITGNTIY	TRBV25-1	TRBJ1-3
ASSLRTSGGPYEQY	TRBV6-5	TRBJ2-7
ASSLVSGSSYEQY	TRBV5-1	TRBJ2-7
AGMTVSYNEQF	TRBV7-9	TRBJ2-1
ASSTAGTGWEKLF	TRBV19	TRBJ1-4
ASAGGPNTEAF	TRBV7-2	TRBJ1-1
ASSFGQGQDTQY	TRBV5-1	TRBJ2-3
ASSVSDSGNTIY	TRBV9	TRBJ1-3
ASSEEAGANVLT	TRBV2	TRBJ2-6
ASSSRDPGVGQETQY	TRBV7-8	TRBJ2-5
ASGEQGSGHNEQF	TRBV19	TRBJ2-1
ASSVAAGQSYEQY	TRBV9	TRBJ2-7
ASSDPKGANYGYT	TRBV5-4	TRBJ1-2
ASSHEMAGGNQPQH	TRBV18	TRBJ1-5
ASSVGQGTTQY	TRBV19	TRBJ2-5
ASSQDRGYGYT	TRBV14	TRBJ1-2
ASSSGLVYNEQF	TRBV5-1	TRBJ2-1
ASTDRGLGYT	TRBV28	TRBJ1-2
ASSYGAGGRSEQY	TRBV6-5	TRBJ2-7
AIMVSTASDTQY	TRBV10-3	TRBJ2-3
ASSPIGTGEYGYT	TRBV7-9	TRBJ1-2
ASRLAGADTQY	TRBV25-1	TRBJ2-3
ASSPSVTVGANVLT	TRBV4-2	TRBJ2-6
ASSVEYRAAGELF	TRBV9	TRBJ2-2
AWRGPSGHQPQH	TRBV30	TRBJ1-5
ASSPRRGREQY	TRBV11-2	TRBJ2-7
ASSPLSNYGYT	TRBV9	TRBJ1-2
ASSGDRGTSPLH	TRBV9	TRBJ1-6
ASSFDGGRYEQF	TRBV28	TRBJ2-1
ASFSGESTDTQY	TRBV6-1	TRBJ2-3
ASSHPQQETQY	TRBV7-9	TRBJ2-5
ASSHLARGQRAYEQY	TRBV4-1	TRBJ2-7
ASSQMTGGTEAF	TRBV7-8	TRBJ1-1